One and the same sample provided the 10 T cell receptor beta chains below, sequenced in a study of PD-L1 blockade in urothelial cancer (dated by TCRdb to 2016 to 2017). The label giving this sample's time point can be read as: pretreatment peripheral blood. Receptors were amplified or captured by the immunoSEQ multiplex PCR assay. TCRdb stores this immuneACCESS table with in-frame sequences only. Part of the clones is absent; in the studies checked, under half of the shortfall reflects unresolved V genes, and no reason is known for the rest. Present in this sample are tens of thousands of clones, approximately 77% of which were seen just once. The ten largest clones add up to roughly 4% of the sample. The source material was PBMCs, sampled around atezolizumab (anti-PD-L1) treatment. These TCRs come from an older man with urothelial cancer.

A remark on this clone: The junction shows a germline mismatch at one end, possibly a read error. The CDR3 reads CAWSVKGVSSEQYF. CDR3 nucleotides: TGTGCCTGGAGTGTTAAGGGGGTCTCCTCCGAGCAGTACTTC. V usage is TRBV30 and J usage is TRBJ2-7, with D possibly matching TRBD1 (6 bases). The CDR3 is 14 amino acids. Germline-derived CDR1 and CDR2 are GTSNPN and SVGIG (reference sequence).

The sample holds a few counts of this clone. The chain uses TRBV4-1 and TRBJ1-6; 7 nucleotides align to TRBD1. Germline CDR1 reads MGHRA; CDR2 reads YSYEKL. The CDR3 length is 15 residues. V shed 4 bases, J shed 7 bases, and the junction held 7 bases outside the gene matches. CDR3 nucleotide sequence: TGCGCCAGCAGCCCTCCGACAGGGAGCAATTCACCCCTCCACTTT. This translates into CASSPPTGSNSPLHF.

The chain employs TRBV18 and TRBJ2-5, with 10 bases identical to TRBD1. Germline values: CDR1 KGHSH, CDR2 LQKENI. The CDR3 covers 15 residues. V trimming: 5 bases; J trimming: 4 bases; junction bases outside the gene matches: 7. CDR3 sequence: CASSSGQGGRETQYF. The CDR3 DNA follows: TGTGCCAGCTCATCCGGACAGGGGGGGAGAGAGACCCAGTACTTC.

The chain joins TRBV10-3 to TRBJ1-2; 7 nucleotides match TRBD1. From germline, CDR1 is ENHRY and CDR2 SYGVKD. Unmatched junction bases numbered 18, after V lost 3 bases and J lost 8 bases. There are 17 residues in the CDR3. Written as DNA, the CDR3 is TGTGCCATCAGTGATCACCCGATGAGACAGGGCACGGGAGGCTACACCTTC. Amino acid sequence: CAISDHPMRQGTGGYTF.

The V gene is TRBV2, the J gene TRBJ1-4; D perhaps matches TRBD1 (6 bases). There are 14 residues in the CDR3. The germline CDR1 and CDR2 sequences are SNHLY and FYNNEI. Trimming took 7 bases from V and 5 from J, leaving 14 bases between them. The CDR3 sequence is CASTLDRANEKLFF. The CDR3 nucleotides are TGTGCCAGCACTCTGGACAGAGCCAATGAAAAACTGTTTTTT.

This chain uses TRBV7-9 with TRBJ2-5; D possibly corresponds to TRBD1 (5 bases). Per germline, CDR1 SEHNR and CDR2 FQNEAQ (reference sequence). CDR3 length equals 13 residues. The V end was cut by 0 bases, the J end by 5 bases, with 7 bases between. The CDR3 sequence is CASSLAGRETQYF. The CDR3, as DNA: TGTGCCAGCAGCTTAGCGGGGCGGGAGACCCAGTACTTC.

The chain joins TRBV5-4 to TRBJ1-4; 8 nucleotides match TRBD1. Germline assignment: CDR1 SGHNT and CDR2 YYREEE (reference sequence). Trimming cost V 7 bases and J 3 bases; bases outside gene matches: 11. CDR3 length: 16 residues. CDR3 nucleotide sequence: TGTGCCAGCGGAATTTCAGGGGGCGCCGCTAATGAAAAACTGTTTTTT. Amino acid sequence: CASGISGGAANEKLFF.

The gene calls are TRBV5-1 and TRBJ1-3; D unresolved. Per the germline V gene, CDR1 is SGHRS and CDR2 is YFSETQ. The CDR3 runs 15 residues. Trimming left V 0 bases short and J 9 bases short, with 16 bases between. This chain's CDR3 is CASSLVEAFSGTIYF. CDR3 coding DNA: TGCGCCAGCAGCTTGGTAGAGGCATTTAGTGGCACCATATATTTT.

The chain couples TRBV7-9 to TRBJ1-1, with TRBD1 matching 7 bases. This CDR3 has 18 amino acids. The junction had 15 bases not matched to a gene; V was cut back by 5 bases and J by 0 bases. Looked up from germline, CDR1 is SEHNR and CDR2 is FQNEAQ (reference sequence). CDR3 region: CASSHFGPQQGLNTEAFF. CDR3 bases: TGTGCCAGCAGCCACTTTGGGCCTCAACAGGGGCTGAACACTGAAGCTTTCTTT. The full variable domain, its missing parts supplied by reference TRBV7-9 and TRBJ1-1, is DTGVSQNPRHKITKRGQNVTFRCDPISEHNRLYWYRQTLGQGPEFLTYFQNEAQLEKSRLLSDRFSAERPKGSFSTLEIQRTEQGDSAMYLCASSHFGPQQGLNTEAFFGQGTRLTVV.

The gene calls are TRBV6-4 and TRBJ1-5, with a tentative D call TRBD1 (6 bases). Per the germline V gene, CDR1 is MRHNA and CDR2 is SNTAGT. CDR3 length: 15 residues. The V gene lost 8 bases and the J gene lost 1 base, with 15 bases spanning the gap. CDR3 coding DNA: TGTGCCAGCTCAAGCGGGAGGGGGAGCAATCAGCCCCAGCATTTT. Its translation is CASSSGRGSNQPQHF.